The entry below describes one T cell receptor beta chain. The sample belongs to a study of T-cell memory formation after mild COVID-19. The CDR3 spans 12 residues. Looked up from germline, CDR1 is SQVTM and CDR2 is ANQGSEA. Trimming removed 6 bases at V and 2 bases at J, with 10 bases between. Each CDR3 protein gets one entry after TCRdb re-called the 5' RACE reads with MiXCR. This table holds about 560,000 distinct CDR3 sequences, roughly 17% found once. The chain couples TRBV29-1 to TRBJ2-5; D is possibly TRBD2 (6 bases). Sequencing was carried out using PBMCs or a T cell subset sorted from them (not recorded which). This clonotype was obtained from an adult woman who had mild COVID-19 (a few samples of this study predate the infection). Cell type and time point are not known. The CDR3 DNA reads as TGCAGCGTGGGGGACTTACAAGAGACCCAGTACTTC. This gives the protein CSVGDLQETQYF.